The entry that follows covers one T cell receptor (beta chain) sequence. These data are taken from a study of shared clonotypes between healthy human individuals. On the study more broadly: The cohort comprised a couple of women and a few men. Their ages spanned 18 to 49 years.

CD45RO-negative CD8 cells positively selected for CCR7 made up the naive population, which excluded terminally differentiated effector memory CD45RA+ cells. Sequencing used immunoSEQ multiplex PCR; TCRdb keeps in-frame clones, though not all of them. The sample lists about 590,000 clones, roughly 95% occurring once. This CDR3 contains 17 residues. Germline-derived CDR1 and CDR2 are MDHEN and SYDVKM. V lost 1 base and J 3 bases, leaving 16 bases between the germline ends. This TCR was sampled from a woman between 25 and 40 years old in good health. The chain is built from TRBV28 and TRBJ2-1, with no clear D. Sequences were obtained from naive CD8+ T cells sorted from blood. The CDR3 DNA reads TGTGCCAGCAGTTTATCCGGTGGCTACCCCGGCTACAATGAGCAGTTCTTC. It codes for CASSLSGGYPGYNEQFF.